This TCR beta chain was obtained from a study of identifying expanded T cells in peripheral blood (dated by TCRdb to the late 2010s). Background for the entire study: Technical replicates were generated by sequencing separate aliquots of the same genomic DNA pool, and four replicates were compared pairwise.

TCRbeta CDR3 regions were profiled by bias-controlled multiplex PCR amplification of genomic DNA with the immunoSEQ Assay. The published analysis was carried out like this. To quantify the absolute abundance of each unique TCRbeta CDR3 region, the sequences were collapsed and filtered. Differential abundance was assessed using a binomial (Fisher-equivalent) model and a beta-binomial model in which time-dependent variance fitted from healthy donors was added. Clones with fewer than 5 combined templates were excluded, and clones with Benjamini-Hochberg FDR below 0.01 were called differentially abundant. In the beta-binomial model, variance was expressed as a function of the total template count across the two samples, in the form v = (b*log(k)+a)^2. The immuneACCESS repertoire file appears here via TCRdb, limited to in-frame rearrangements. These files lack a portion of the clones; in checked studies, under half of the deficit traces to unresolved V genes, and the cause of the others is not known. V, J and clone size were drawn from that table, and D and trimming were deduced from the DNA. Present in this sample are 70,000 to 100,000 clones, roughly 91% of which were seen just once. The ten biggest clones cover roughly 19% of the sample.

In the case of this clone: Its antigen is not yet known. The record has no base qualities; no much larger clone is one base away.

What the work shows at the level of the full study, not this receptor alone: Across all healthy donors, variance in clone template counts between approximately two-week samples was found to increase significantly with total template count. The authors expected that over much longer intervals, such as months to years, biological variance in healthy repertoires might increase even further. Between technical replicates the binomial model flagged roughly 1.1 differentially abundant clones, whereas over around 2 weeks the binomial model flagged about 16.4 and over approximately four weeks approximately 20. The beta-binomial model significantly reduced the number of clones called differentially abundant and the false-positive rate across all healthy-donor time intervals.

During the collection period, no infections or other immune events were recorded for the healthy donors. Healthy-donor blood repertoires served as a training cohort to calibrate time-dependent variance in a beta-binomial model of T-cell clone differential abundance. There were roughly 10 healthy donors in the training cohort, of whom 3 were female and 7 were male. An age range of roughly 29 to 64 years, with an average of about 43 years, was recorded for the donors. Whole blood was collected from each healthy donor at three time points spaced two weeks apart and obtained from a commercial supplier. For immunosequencing, genomic DNA was extracted from unsorted whole blood. This clonotype originated in a person aged 18-70 years in good health. The sample was blood.

CDR3 loop: CASTPPGGGELFF. In nucleotide form, the sequence is TGTGCCAGCACCCCGCCTGGAGGCGGGGAGCTGTTTTTT. This chain joins TRBV6-5 to TRBJ2-2; TRBD2 is a weak D gene call, 5 bases matching. V is reduced by 7 bases and J by 7 bases, leaving a spacing of 13 bases between them. CDR1 and CDR2 are read off the germline V gene as MNHEY and SVGAGI. Reading from cysteine to phenylalanine, the CDR3 counts 13 amino acids. The entry retains the CDR3 DNA only, 39 bases that are in frame from base 1.